The 18 T cell receptor beta chains in this list originate from one sample, sequenced in a study of regulatory T cells in long-lasting Graves disease. Time point: newly diagnosed GD, antithyroid drugs for less than 3 months. PBMCs were the source of the RNA used for TCR sequencing. Arm-PCR with iRepertoire HTBI primers amplified the CDR3 regions for these TCR beta libraries. TCRdb analysed the multiplex PCR reads with MiXCR anew, one entry per CDR3 protein. There are 530,000 or so distinct CDR3 sequences in the sample; roughly 16% occur only once, and 12% lies in the top ten. A further study also used this sample, focusing on T cells in Graves' hyperthyroidism and ophthalmopathy.

This material consisted of peripheral blood mononuclear cells (PBMCs), taken at new diagnosis, from a patient treated with antithyroid drugs. These receptors were taken from a man aged 18 to 30 with Graves disease.

This clonotype was detected ten times or more. This chain connects TRBV6-1 to TRBJ2-7, with 8 bases aligning to TRBD2. The CDR3 runs 15 residues. V shed 0 bases, J shed 7 bases, and the junction held 8 bases outside the gene matches. In germline, CDR1 is MNHNS, CDR2 SASEGT. CDR3 sequence: CASSEAPTSVWEQYF. The DNA of the CDR3 is TGTGCCAGCAGTGAAGCGCCGACTAGCGTTTGGGAGCAGTACTTC.

In this sample, this clonotype turned up many times. V is TRBV24-1 and J is TRBJ2-1; 7 positions agree with TRBD1. CDR1 and CDR2 from the germline V gene are KGHDR and SFDVKD. V gave up 4 bases and J gave up 9 bases; unmatched junction bases: 8. CDR3 length: 14 amino acids. Here the CDR3 reads CATSDPTGQVEQFF. CDR3 DNA: TGTGCCACCAGTGACCCGACAGGGCAGGTTGAGCAGTTCTTC.

This clonotype was seen repeatedly, ten times or more. The J gene is TRBJ1-5, the V gene TRBV18, with 7 bases matching TRBD1. V lost 5 bases and J lost 6; bases outside the gene matches: 10. In germline, CDR1 is KGHSH, CDR2 LQKENI. The CDR3 contains 15 residues. The CDR3 nucleotides are TGTGCCAGCTCAACGACAGGGATAACGGGTCAGCCCCAGCATTTT. This encodes CASSTTGITGQPQHF.

This clonotype was observed many times. The V gene is TRBV7-9, the J gene TRBJ2-7; TRBD2 agrees at 11 bases. The germline V gene encodes CDR1 SEHNR and CDR2 FQNEAQ (reference sequence). CDR3 length: 14 residues. Unmatched junction bases numbered 4, after V lost 6 bases and J lost 3 bases. The CDR3 coding sequence is TGTGCCAGCAGTTCCGGGACTAGCGGCTACGAGCAGTACTTC. This gives the protein CASSSGTSGYEQYF.

This clonotype was detected many times. The V gene is TRBV27, the J gene TRBJ2-1; 12 positions agree with TRBD2. Germline V lookup: CDR1 MNHEY, CDR2 SMNVEV (reference sequence). The CDR3 contains 15 residues. The trim removed 6 bases at V and 10 bases at J, leaving 10 bases unmatched. The CDR3: CASSHTSGRSWEQFF. DNA for the CDR3: TGTGCCAGCAGCCATACTAGCGGGAGGTCATGGGAGCAGTTCTTC.

The chain's CDR3 is CASSTPADTQYF. The CDR3 DNA sequence: TGTGCCAGTAGTACCCCCGCAGATACGCAGTATTTT. The chain carries TRBV19 and TRBJ2-3; no reliable D call. The CDR3 extends over 12 amino acids. V was shortened by 4 bases and J by 4 bases, with 6 bases between the two germline ends. CDR1 and CDR2 (germline): LNHDA, SQIVND (reference sequence).

This clonotype was seen many times. This chain connects TRBV28 to TRBJ2-7; D may be TRBD1 (5 bases). This CDR3 is built from 14 residues. The V gene's germline CDR1 is MDHEN and CDR2 SYDVKM. Trimming took 3 bases from V and 2 from J, leaving 11 bases between them. CDR3 DNA: TGTGCCAGCAGTTTCTCACAAGGGGCCTACGAGCAGTACTTC. This translates into CASSFSQGAYEQYF.

V usage is TRBV3-1 and J usage is TRBJ2-1; D is possibly TRBD2 (5 bases). The closer fit of TRBJ2-5 to the DNA end suggests the J call may be wrong. The CDR3 runs to 16 residues. Germline V gives CDR1 LGHDT, CDR2 YNNKEL (reference sequence). The CDR3 nucleotides read TGTGCCAGCAGCCAGGACCCGGGGAGAATCAAAGAGACCCAGTACTTC. It is translated as CASSQDPGRIKETQYF.

This clonotype has a handful of counts. The chain has TRBV6-5 and TRBJ2-5; D uncertain. CDR1 is MNHEY, CDR2 SVGAGI, per germline. Trimming removed 2 bases at V and 2 bases at J, with 12 bases between. The CDR3 has 15 amino acids. CDR3 DNA sequence: TGTGCCAGCAGTTACGAATATAGGCGACAAGAGACCCAGTACTTC. Its protein product is CASSYEYRRQETQYF.

There are a few counts of this clonotype. The V and J genes are TRBV12-3 or TRBV12-4 and TRBJ2-7, with 12 bases fitting TRBD2. V shed 6 bases and J 4 bases; nucleotides not matched to a gene: 4. The CDR3 runs 14 residues. The CDR3 region is CASSYGLAGYEQYF. The CDR3 DNA reads TGTGCCAGCAGCTACGGACTAGCGGGGTACGAGCAGTACTTC.

CDR3 in DNA: TGTGCCAGCAGTTTAGAGGGAAGAGGATTCACCGGGGAGCTGTTTTTT. Amino acids: CASSLEGRGFTGELFF. The genes are TRBV27 and TRBJ2-2, with D tentatively TRBD2 (5 bases). Trimming cost V 2 bases and J 4 bases, with 14 bases left between them. Germline loops: CDR1 MNHEY, CDR2 SMNVEV (reference sequence). The CDR3 spans 16 residues.

Many counts were recorded for this clonotype. The V gene is TRBV28, the J gene TRBJ2-1; 7 bases are a match to TRBD2. Per the germline V gene, CDR1 is MDHEN and CDR2 is SYDVKM. The CDR3 has 17 amino acids. After removal of 8 bases from V and 5 bases from J, the junction contained 18 bases not matched to a gene. The DNA for the CDR3 is TGTGCCAGCCCTACCATCCAAGCGGGGCCATGGGACAATGAGCAGTTCTTC. This sequence encodes CASPTIQAGPWDNEQFF.

The chain carries TRBV5-1 and TRBJ2-5; the D gene is possibly TRBD2 (6 bases). Per germline, CDR1 SGHRS and CDR2 YFSETQ. The CDR3 totals 14 residues. Trimming removed 7 bases from V and 5 bases from J, with 18 bases in between. DNA of the CDR3: TGCGCCAGCCGGAGGGGAGGCCCTACTGAGACCCAGTACTTC. Protein: CASRRGGPTETQYF. The whole variable domain, filled in from reference TRBV5-1 and TRBJ2-5, reads KAGVTQTPRYLIKTRGQQVTLSCSPISGHRSVSWYQQTPGQGLQFLFEYFSETQRNKGNFPGRFSGRQFSNSRSEMNVSTLELGDSALYLCASRRGGPTETQYFGPGTRLLVL.

This clonotype appeared a few times. The gene calls are TRBV18 and TRBJ2-5; maybe TRBD1 (6 bases). Trimming took 1 base from V and 5 from J, leaving 8 bases between them. Looked up from germline, CDR1 is KGHSH and CDR2 is LQKENI. The CDR3 is made up of 13 amino acids. The CDR3 DNA follows: TGTGCCAGCTCACCACGACAGGTGGAGACCCAGTACTTC. Translating gives CASSPRQVETQYF.

CDR3 protein: CSAQSSRNYGTQYF. The CDR3 bases are TGCAGTGCTCAGTCTAGCAGAAATTATGGTACGCAGTATTTT. The chain joins TRBV20-1 to TRBJ2-3; perhaps TRBD2 as D (5 bases). V was clipped by 5 bases and J by 8 bases, with 20 bases between them. Looked up from germline, CDR1 is DFQATT and CDR2 is SNEGSKA (reference sequence). This CDR3 has 14 residues.

The chain employs TRBV5-6 and TRBJ1-3; D unclear. Trimming took 0 bases from V and 2 from J, leaving 12 bases between them. The CDR3 contains 16 residues. Germline V gene data show CDR1 as SGHDT and CDR2 as YYEEEE. The CDR3 coding sequence is TGTGCCAGCAGCTTGGTGGGGAACAGTGCTGGAAACACCATATATTTT. This translates into CASSLVGNSAGNTIYF. The full variable domain, with the rest looked up from reference TRBV5-6 and TRBJ1-3, is DAGVTQSPTHLIKTRGQQVTLRCSPKSGHDTVSWYQQALGQGPQFIFQYYEEEERQRGNFPDRFSGHQFPNYSSELNVNALLLGDSALYLCASSLVGNSAGNTIYFGEGSWLTVV.

There are a few counts of this clonotype. J is TRBJ2-1 and V is TRBV20-1; 14 positions agree with TRBD2. The J call may be in error: the DNA end matches TRBJ2-5 better. Germline V gene sequence: CDR1 DFQATT, CDR2 SNEGSKA (reference sequence). The CDR3 consists of 15 residues. Here the CDR3 DNA reads TGCAGTGCGGGGGGACTAGCGGGGGACCAAGAGACCCAGTACTTC. Its translation: CSAGGLAGDQETQYF.

Points on this clonotype: A much larger clone differs from this one at a single base, so this may be a read error. The rearrangement joins TRBV6-2 or TRBV6-3 to TRBJ1-2; D is possibly TRBD1 (6 bases). V was clipped by 6 bases and J by 4 bases, with 18 bases between them. CDR3 length equals 15 residues. In germline, CDR1 is MNHEY, CDR2 SVGEGT. CDR3 loop: CASRYTGTRSYGYTF. CDR3 nucleotides: TGTGCCAGCAGGTACACAGGGACCCGCAGCTATGGCTACACCTTC.